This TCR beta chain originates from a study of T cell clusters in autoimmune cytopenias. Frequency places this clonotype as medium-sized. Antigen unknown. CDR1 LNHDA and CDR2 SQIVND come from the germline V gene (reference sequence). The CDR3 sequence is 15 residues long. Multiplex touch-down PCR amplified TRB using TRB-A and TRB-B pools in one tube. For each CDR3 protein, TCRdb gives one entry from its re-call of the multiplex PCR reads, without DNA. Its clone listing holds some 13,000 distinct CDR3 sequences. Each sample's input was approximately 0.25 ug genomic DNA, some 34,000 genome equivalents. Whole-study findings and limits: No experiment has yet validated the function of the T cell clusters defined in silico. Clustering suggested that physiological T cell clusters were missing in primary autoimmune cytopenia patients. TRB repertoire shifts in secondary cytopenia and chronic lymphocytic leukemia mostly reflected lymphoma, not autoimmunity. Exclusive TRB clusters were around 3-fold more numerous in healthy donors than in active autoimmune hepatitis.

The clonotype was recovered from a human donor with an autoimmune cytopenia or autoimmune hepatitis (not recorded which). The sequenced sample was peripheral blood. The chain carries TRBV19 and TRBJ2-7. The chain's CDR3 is CASSLSGYSSYEQYF.